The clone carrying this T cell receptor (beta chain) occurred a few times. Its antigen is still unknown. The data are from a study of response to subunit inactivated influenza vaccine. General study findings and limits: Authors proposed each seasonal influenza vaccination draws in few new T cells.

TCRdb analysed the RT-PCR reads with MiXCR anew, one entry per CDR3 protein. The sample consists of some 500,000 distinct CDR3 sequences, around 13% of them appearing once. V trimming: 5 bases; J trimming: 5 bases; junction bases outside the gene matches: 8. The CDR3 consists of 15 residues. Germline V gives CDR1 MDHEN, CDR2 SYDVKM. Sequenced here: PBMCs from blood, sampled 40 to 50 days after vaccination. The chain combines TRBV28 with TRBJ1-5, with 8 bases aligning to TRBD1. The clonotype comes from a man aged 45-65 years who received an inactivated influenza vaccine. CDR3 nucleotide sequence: TGTGCCAGCAGTATAAGGACAGGGTTGTATCAGCCCCAGCATTTT. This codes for CASSIRTGLYQPQHF.